This passage covers 20 T cell receptor beta chains from one sample sequenced in a study of early T cells in non-severe SARS-CoV-2 infection. Each CDR3 protein gets one entry after TCRdb re-called the 5' RACE reads with MiXCR. The data hold about 81,000 distinct CDR3 sequences, with 13% to 15% observed a single time. The sequencing input was whole blood. These receptors all stem from an adult who was a healthcare worker with PCR-confirmed SARS-CoV-2 infection or an uninfected control (not recorded which).

This clonotype was seen only a few times. The V call is TRBV20-1, the J call TRBJ2-2, with D unresolved. The V gene's germline CDR1 is DFQATT and CDR2 SNEGSKA (reference sequence). There are 14 residues in the CDR3. Trimming cost V 5 bases and J 1 base, with 11 bases left between them. Here the CDR3 DNA reads TGCAGTGCTGAAAGGGCAGGGAACACCGGGGAGCTGTTTTTT. Its protein is CSAERAGNTGELFF.

At least ten counts were recorded for this clonotype. The chain carries TRBV7-2 and TRBJ2-1; the D gene is possibly TRBD1 (5 bases). Germline V gene lookup returns CDR1 SGHTA and CDR2 FQGNSA. The CDR3 is 13 amino acids. The V end was cut by 9 bases, the J end by 4 bases, with 13 bases between. The CDR3 reads CASSLQVYNEQFF. The DNA for the CDR3 is TGTGCCAGTTCACTACAGGTATACAATGAGCAGTTCTTC.

The J gene is TRBJ2-3, the V gene TRBV12-3 or TRBV12-4; TRBD1 agrees at 12 bases. CDR3 length equals 16 residues. V shed 6 bases and J 3 bases; nucleotides not matched to a gene: 7. The CDR3 DNA reads as TGTGCCAGCAGGGGTCCGGGACAGGGGGCAACAGATACGCAGTATTTT. This gives the protein CASRGPGQGATDTQYF.

This clonotype was recorded a few times. This chain connects TRBV12-3 or TRBV12-4 to TRBJ2-1, with 8 bases that match TRBD1. With V trimmed by 3 bases and J by 6 bases, 4 bases remained unmatched. CDR3 length equals 14 residues. CDR3 in amino acids: CASSFRGLRNEQFF. CDR3 DNA sequence: TGTGCCAGCAGTTTCAGGGGGCTCCGCAATGAGCAGTTCTTC.

This clonotype has a handful of counts. The chain recombines TRBV29-1 with TRBJ1-2; tentatively, D is TRBD1 (5 bases). This CDR3 has 15 amino acids. Germline CDR1 reads SQVTM; CDR2 reads ANQGSEA. The V gene lost 6 bases and the J gene lost 8 bases, with 25 bases spanning the gap. The CDR3 is CSVSRADTTQGGYTF. CDR3 nucleotides: TGCAGCGTCTCCCGCGCTGACACTACCCAGGGAGGCTACACCTTC.

In this sample, this clonotype turned up a few times. This sequence joins TRBV29-1 and TRBJ2-1, with 7 bases that match TRBD2. Germline V CDR1 and CDR2: SQVTM, ANQGSEA. The V and J ends lost 6 bases and 3 bases, in that order; junction bases with no gene match: 2. This CDR3 region has 12 residues. The CDR3 coding sequence is TGCAGCGTACGGGAGGACTACAATGAGCAGTTCTTC. Translation: CSVREDYNEQFF.

The chain has TRBV18 and TRBJ2-7; D gene uncertain. Germline V gene data show CDR1 as KGHSH and CDR2 as LQKENI. The CDR3 sequence is 15 residues long. Deletions cut 3 bases from V and 0 bases from J, with 12 bases between. For the CDR3, the DNA is TGTGCCAGCTCACCTAGGGCAGAGAGCTCCTACGAGCAGTACTTC. Translation gives CASSPRAESSYEQYF.

Concerning this clonotype itself: This may stem from a read error, because a much larger clone lies one nucleotide away. The V call is TRBV11-1, the J call TRBJ2-3; 9 nucleotides line up with TRBD1. Germline V CDR1 and CDR2: SGHAT, FQDESV (reference sequence). V was pared by 5 bases and J by 6 bases, with 6 bases of the junction left unmatched. The CDR3 has 14 residues. The CDR3 spells CASSPDRGPDTQYF. CDR3 DNA: TGTGCCAGCAGCCCGGACAGGGGACCGGATACGCAGTATTTT.

This CDR3 reads CASSQFNRQPQHF. The CDR3, as DNA: TGTGCCAGCAGCCAATTTAACCGGCAGCCCCAGCATTTT. The chain uses TRBV7-2 and TRBJ1-5, with D unresolved. The CDR3 is 13 residues long. Trimming removed 5 bases at V and 7 bases at J, with 12 bases between. Germline CDR1 and CDR2: SGHTA and FQGNSA.

The chain is built from TRBV7-3 and TRBJ2-1; no clear D gene. The germline gives CDR1 SGHTA, CDR2 FQGTGA. Trimming left V 2 bases short and J 1 base short, with 6 bases between. The CDR3 has 14 amino acids. Here the CDR3 reads CASSLGLSYNEQFF. Written as DNA, the CDR3 is TGTGCCAGCAGCTTAGGGCTTTCCTACAATGAGCAGTTCTTC.

The chain couples TRBV10-3 to TRBJ2-3, with a weak D call TRBD1 (5 bases). Between the trimmed V and J ends, which lost 8 bases and 3 bases, there was a span of 6 bases. CDR3 length: 11 residues. Germline assignment: CDR1 ENHRY and CDR2 SYGVKD. The CDR3 is CAIQGTDTQYF. The CDR3 nucleotides are TGTGCCATCCAGGGAACAGATACGCAGTATTTT.

This clonotype was detected only a few times. This rearrangement joins TRBV27 to TRBJ2-2, with 14 bases lining up with TRBD2. CDR3 length: 18 residues. The germline CDR1 and CDR2 sequences are MNHEY and SMNVEV (reference sequence). Losses at the gene ends were 2 bases for V and 0 bases for J; bases not matched to a gene: 2. The CDR3 sequence: CASSLRTSGGPNTGELFF. As DNA, the CDR3 is TGTGCCAGCAGTTTAAGGACTAGCGGGGGGCCGAACACCGGGGAGCTGTTTTTT.

This clonotype showed up just a few times. V and J are TRBV20-1 and TRBJ1-4; TRBD1 agrees at 7 bases. CDR1 and CDR2 from the germline V gene are DFQATT and SNEGSKA (reference sequence). Unmatched junction bases numbered 1, after V lost 6 bases and J lost 0 bases. This CDR3 has 13 amino acids. CDR3 sequence (DNA): TGCAGTGCAGGGACAGCAACTAATGAAAAACTGTTTTTT. Protein: CSAGTATNEKLFF.

This chain joins TRBV2 and TRBJ2-7; no reliable D call. CDR1 is SNHLY, CDR2 FYNNEI, per germline. V was trimmed by 5 bases and J by 3 bases, leaving 17 bases between them. There are 15 residues in the CDR3. Here the CDR3 DNA reads TGTGCCAGCAGTCCGTCCTACTCGAAGCACTACGAGCAGTACTTC. Amino acid sequence: CASSPSYSKHYEQYF.

This clonotype was seen a handful of times. The chain carries TRBV5-6 and TRBJ2-5; D is unresolved. The CDR3 totals 15 residues. Germline V lookup: CDR1 SGHDT, CDR2 YYEEEE. V was shortened by 4 bases and J by 1 base, with 14 bases between the two germline ends. The chain's CDR3 is CASSSPRWIQETQYF. Here the CDR3 DNA reads TGTGCCAGCAGCAGCCCGAGGTGGATCCAAGAGACCCAGTACTTC.

This clonotype appeared many times. The chain joins TRBV19 to TRBJ2-1, with D unclear. V lost 5 bases and J lost 0, with 11 bases in between. CDR1 and CDR2 (germline): LNHDA, SQIVND (reference sequence). CDR3 length: 15 amino acids. CDR3 nucleotides: TGTGCCAGTAGTCTAACGGTTAGCTCCTACAATGAGCAGTTCTTC. Residues: CASSLTVSSYNEQFF.

This clonotype was found a few times. The J gene is TRBJ1-5, the V gene TRBV19; D remains unclear. CDR3 size: 14 residues. V was trimmed by 2 bases and J by 4 bases, leaving 9 bases between them. Germline CDR1 LNHDA, CDR2 SQIVND (reference sequence). The CDR3 DNA sequence: TGTGCCAGTAGTATACTAGAAGGGAATCAGCCCCAGCATTTT. This sequence encodes CASSILEGNQPQHF.

This clonotype appeared a few times. This chain joins TRBV7-9 and TRBJ1-2, with 7 nucleotides matching TRBD1. Germline loops: CDR1 SEHNR, CDR2 FQNEAQ (reference sequence). The length of the CDR3 is 13 residues. The J segment lost 4 bases and the V segment lost 4 bases, leaving 3 bases of the junction unmatched. The CDR3 nucleotides are TGTGCCAGCAGCTCGGGACAGACCTATGGCTACACCTTC. Translating gives CASSSGQTYGYTF.

The CDR3 is CSAGGSTDTQYF. For the CDR3, the DNA is TGCAGTGCTGGCGGGAGCACAGATACGCAGTATTTT. The V and J genes are TRBV20-1 and TRBJ2-3, with TRBD2 as a possible D gene (5 bases). The CDR3 is made up of 12 amino acids. Germline values: CDR1 DFQATT, CDR2 SNEGSKA (reference sequence). V lost 5 bases, J lost 0 bases, and 6 bases lay in between.

This clonotype appeared a few times. This chain uses TRBV5-1 with TRBJ2-5; D is unresolved. The V gene lost 0 bases and the J gene lost 7 bases, with 4 bases spanning the gap. The CDR3 has 11 amino acids. CDR1 and CDR2 (germline): SGHRS, YFSETQ. CDR3 bases: TGCGCCAGCAGCTTGGACGGGACCCAGTACTTC. This sequence encodes CASSLDGTQYF.